These T cell receptor beta chains were read from a single sample in a study of cytotoxic CD8 clonotypes in ibrutinib-treated CLL. Assay used: immunoSEQ multiplex PCR; TCRdb lists only in-frame clones, some missing. Among 130,000 or so clones, around 77% were seen once, and the ten largest hold 25% to 30%. This material consisted of PBMCs, taken after 12 months of ibrutinib treatment. These receptors all stem from a human donor with chronic lymphocytic leukemia. The CDR3 runs from the conserved cysteine through the conserved F or W. The D gene is left open where the match is weak. The size entry is marked missing in some rows and otherwise reads once, few, many or a size class.

>-|TRBV6-6|TRBJ1-2|-
TGTGCCAGCAGTTGGGGGGGGACTAACTATGGCTACACCTTC
CASSWGGTNYGYTF
>-|TRBV7-2|TRBJ1-1|TRBD1
TGTGCCAGCAAGGGCGACAGGGGGCGTAGGACTGAAGCTTTCTTT
CASKGDRGRRTEAFF
>-|TRBV19|TRBJ2-3|TRBD2
TGTGCCAGTAGTATGAGCCTGGGACTAGCGGGTGTATGGCAGTATTTT
CASSMSLGLAGVWQYF
>-|TRBV6-5|TRBJ1-2|-
TGTGCCAGCAATCAAAGGGGTGGCTACACCTTC
CASNQRGGYTF
>-|TRBV25-1|TRBJ1-1|-
TGTGCCAGCGGAGAGAACATGAACACTGAAGCTTTCTTT
CASGENMNTEAFF
>-|TRBV7-6|TRBJ2-7|TRBD1
TGTGCCAGCAGCTCATACAGGGGGGACTACGAGCAGTACTTC
CASSSYRGDYEQYF
>-|TRBV10-3|TRBJ1-6|TRBD1
TGTGCCATCAGTGGGGTTACAGGGGCGGGCTCACCCCTCCACTTT
CAISGVTGAGSPLHF
>-|TRBV5-1|TRBJ2-7|-
TGCGCCAGCAGACAGGGAGGAGGTTACGAGCAGTACTTC
CASRQGGGYEQYF
>-|TRBV18|TRBJ2-7|-
TGTGCCAGCTCACCACAGGAATACGAGCAGTACTTC
CASSPQEYEQYF
>many|TRBV14|TRBJ2-7|-
TGTGCCAGCAGCCTTGGGACGGCGGAGCAGTACTTC
CASSLGTAEQYF
>-|TRBV18|TRBJ2-5|TRBD1
TGTGCCAGCTCACCGCTACGGACAGGGGTAGAGACCCAGTACTTC
CASSPLRTGVETQYF
>once|TRBV7-8|TRBJ1-5|-
TGTGCCAGCAGCTCTACCCAGCCCAATCAGCCCCAGCATTTT
CASSSTQPNQPQHF
>-|TRBV7-2|TRBJ1-1|TRBD1
TGTGCCAGCAGCTACACTAGGCTACAGGGGAGGATTGCTGAAGCTTTCTTT
CASSYTRLQGRIAEAFF
>-|TRBV11-2|TRBJ2-7|TRBD2
TGTGCCAGCAGCCGAGTGACTAGCGGGTACGAGCAGTACTTC
CASSRVTSGYEQYF
>-|TRBV7-2|TRBJ2-7|-
TGTGCCAGCAGCTCCCCGACTAGACCCCCATACGAGCAGTACTTC
CASSSPTRPPYEQYF
>-|TRBV7-2|TRBJ2-2|TRBD1
TGTGCCAGCAGACAGGGGTCTTGGGACAGGTCGAACACCGGGGAGCTGTTTTTT
CASRQGSWDRSNTGELFF
>few|TRBV19|TRBJ1-2|-
TGTGCCAGTAGTATTCGGCGCACAGACTATGGCTACACCTTC
CASSIRRTDYGYTF
>-|TRBV18|TRBJ1-4|TRBD1
TGTGCCAGCTCACTCGACAGGGGAGGTGAAAAACTGTTTTTT
CASSLDRGGEKLFF
>-|TRBV19|TRBJ2-1|TRBD1
TGTGCCAGTAGCCTGGGACAGGGGGCCAACAATGAGCAGTTCTTC
CASSLGQGANNEQFF
>-|TRBV5-1|TRBJ1-5|-
TGCGCCAGCAGCTACGACGGGACTAGCAATCAGCCCCAGCATTTT
CASSYDGTSNQPQHF
>-|TRBV4-1|TRBJ1-5|-
TGCGCCAGCAGCCAAGGAGGGGGAAGGCGGCCCCAGCATTTT
CASSQGGGRRPQHF
>-|TRBV28|TRBJ1-2|-
TGTGCCAGCAGGGGACCTCTTCTTGGCTACACCTTC
CASRGPLLGYTF
>-|TRBV27|TRBJ2-2|-
TGTGCCAGCAGTATAACAGGGTCCGGGGAGCTGTTTTTT
CASSITGSGELFF
>-|TRBV18|TRBJ2-7|TRBD1
TGTGCCAGCTCAGACCGGGACAGGACAACCTACGAGCAGTACTTC
CASSDRDRTTYEQYF
>few|TRBV30|TRBJ1-5|-
TGTGCCTGGAGTGTACAATATAATCAGCCCCAGCATTTT
CAWSVQYNQPQHF
>-|TRBV6-5|TRBJ1-2|TRBD1
TGTGCCAGCTGTCGGGACAGGGGCTATGGCTACACCTTC
CASCRDRGYGYTF
>-|TRBV4-3|TRBJ2-7|-
TGCGCCAGCAGCCAAGCCAAAGCCTACGAGCAGTACTTC
CASSQAKAYEQYF
>-|TRBV7-3|TRBJ2-7|-
TGTGCCAGCAGCTTTGAGGGCACCTACGAGCAGTACTTC
CASSFEGTYEQYF
>-|TRBV2|TRBJ2-7|TRBD2
TGTGCCAGCAATAGGGGGCTAGCGGGAGGAGCCTACGAGCAGTACTTC
CASNRGLAGGAYEQYF
>-|TRBV4-3|TRBJ2-7|-
TGCGCCAGCAGCCAAGGCATGGTCGGGAGAGGTACGAGGGGATACGAGCAGTACTTC
CASSQGMVGRGTRGYEQYF
>few|TRBV25-1|TRBJ2-7|TRBD1
TGTGCCAGCAGCTGGGACAGGACCAACGAGCAGTACTTC
CASSWDRTNEQYF
>-|TRBV5-1|TRBJ2-2|-
TGCGCCAGCAGCTTGGGTGTAGGGAACACCGGGGAGCTGTTTTTT
CASSLGVGNTGELFF
>few|TRBV28|TRBJ1-2|TRBD1
TGTGCCAGCAGCCGAGGACAGGGTTGGGGCTACACCTTC
CASSRGQGWGYTF
>-|TRBV6-1|TRBJ1-4|-
TGTGCCAGCAGTGACGGAGGGGCGAATGAAAAACTGTTTTTT
CASSDGGANEKLFF
>-|TRBV2|TRBJ1-4|-
TGTGCCAGCAGTCACCCAGGGACTGATGTTAGGAAACTGTTTTTT
CASSHPGTDVRKLFF
>many|TRBV10-3|TRBJ1-3|-
TGTGCCATCAGTGAGGAGGTCCCCGGACAGAAGCCATATTTT
CAISEEVPGQKPYF
>once|TRBV9|TRBJ2-1|TRBD2
TGTGCCAGCAGCTCCCAGACTAGCGGGAGAGAGTACAATGAGCAGTTCTTC
CASSSQTSGREYNEQFF
>-|TRBV5-1|TRBJ2-7|TRBD1
TGCGCCAGCAGCTTTGACAGGGGGCCCCCCCTCTCCTACGAGCAGTACTTC
CASSFDRGPPLSYEQYF
>few|TRBV7-3|TRBJ2-1|TRBD2
TGTGCCAGCAGCTTGACTAGCGAGAGCTCCTACAATGAGCAGTTCTTC
CASSLTSESSYNEQFF
>-|TRBV5-1|TRBJ2-2|-
TGCGCCAGCAGCTTTGGAGGAGAACAGGGTTCCGGGGAGCTGTTTTTT
CASSFGGEQGSGELFF
>few|TRBV5-1|TRBJ1-2|-
TGCGCCAGCAGCTTGGAGGACTTTAACTATGGCTACACCTTC
CASSLEDFNYGYTF
>-|TRBV5-1|TRBJ1-6|-
TGCGCCAGCAGCTTCTCAGGTCTCACCGGTGGCTCCTATAATTCACCCCTCCACTTT
CASSFSGLTGGSYNSPLHF
>once|TRBV19|TRBJ2-4|TRBD1
TGTGCCAGTAGGGACAGGCCATCCTTGGCCAAAAACATTCAGTACTTC
CASRDRPSLAKNIQYF
>-|TRBV7-9|TRBJ1-5|-
TGTGCCAGCAGCCCGGGAGCCACTGATCATCCCCAGCATTTT
CASSPGATDHPQHF
>-|TRBV9|TRBJ1-2|-
TGTGCCAGCACCCCAGGCCAAGGAAACTATGGCTACACCTTC
CASTPGQGNYGYTF
>-|TRBV7-2|TRBJ2-7|-
TGTGCCAGCGCCTTAGGGTACGAGCAGTACTTC
CASALGYEQYF
>-|TRBV9|TRBJ1-4|-
TGTGCCAGCAGCGTCAGGGGAACAATTGGAGAAAAACTGTTTTTT
CASSVRGTIGEKLFF
>-|TRBV28|TRBJ2-7|TRBD2
TGTGCCAGCAGTTTCGTGACTAGCGACTACGAGCAGTACTTC
CASSFVTSDYEQYF
>once|TRBV28|TRBJ2-1|-
TGTGCCAGCAGTCCAGGGGCGTGGGACCCATCCAATGAGCAGTTCTTC
CASSPGAWDPSNEQFF
>-|TRBV15|TRBJ1-5|-
TGTGCCACCAGCAGAGATCTTGGGGGCGCTATCGGTCAGCCCCAGCATTTT
CATSRDLGGAIGQPQHF
>-|TRBV28|TRBJ1-2|-
TGTGCCAGCAGTTTCACAGGACTGGGCTATGGCTACACCTTC
CASSFTGLGYGYTF
>-|TRBV7-7|TRBJ2-3|TRBD1
TGTGCCAGCAGCCCAGTGGGACAGGGCACAGATACGCAGTATTTT
CASSPVGQGTDTQYF
>once|TRBV5-8|TRBJ1-1|TRBD1
TGTGCCAGCGGGGGACAGGGGAGGGTAGCTTTCTTT
CASGGQGRVAFF